This entry lists 26 T cell receptor beta chains sequenced from one sample in a study of vaccination and CD4 T cells after COVID-19. Stated treatment: roughly 11-day PBMC culture with coronavirus spike peptide pools or control peptides (ViraFEST assay). The assay that was used to sequence DNA from cultured CD4+ T cells was the Oncomine TCR Beta short-read assay. TCRdb re-analysed the PCR reads in MiXCR, keeping a single row per CDR3 protein. The sample has several thousand distinct CDR3 sequences, roughly 65% seen once. What these receptors recognize is not known. Sequences were derived from CD4+ T cells from blood, cultured in vitro, sampled before SARS-CoV-2 vaccination. The origin of the receptors is a human donor who had recovered from COVID-19.

This clonotype was seen more than once but under ten times. The rearrangement joins TRBV20-1 to TRBJ1-2, with D uncertain. Trimming cost V 4 bases and J 3 bases, with 6 bases left between them. Germline V gives CDR1 DFQATT, CDR2 SNEGSKA (reference sequence). CDR3 length equals 11 residues. The CDR3 protein is CSATGYYGYTF. CDR3 bases: TGCAGTGCTACGGGGTACTATGGCTACACCTTC.

The chain joins TRBV20-1 to TRBJ2-7; 9 nucleotides align to TRBD2. With 1 base clipped from V and 5 bases from J, the junction kept 6 bases outside the gene matches. CDR3 size: 14 residues. CDR1 and CDR2 from the germline V gene are DFQATT and SNEGSKA (reference sequence). The CDR3 region has the DNA TGCAGTGCTAGAGTAGCGGGAGCACTCGACGAGCAGTACTTC. Its translation is CSARVAGALDEQYF.

The rearrangement uses TRBV7-8 and TRBJ2-2; perhaps TRBD1 as D (5 bases). CDR3 length: 17 amino acids. Germline V gene lookup returns CDR1 SGHVS and CDR2 FQNEAQ. V shed 6 bases and J shed 2 bases, with 19 bases lying between them. This CDR3 reads CASSPNRFTRNTGELFF. The CDR3 DNA reads as TGTGCCAGCAGTCCAAACAGGTTCACCAGAAACACCGGGGAGCTGTTTTTT.

V and J are TRBV10-3 and TRBJ1-1; 11 bases are a match to TRBD1. Losses at the gene ends were 0 bases for V and 3 bases for J; bases not matched to a gene: 3. Germline assignment: CDR1 ENHRY and CDR2 SYGVKD. This CDR3 has 16 amino acids. The CDR3 region is CAISESRGQGDTEAFF. The CDR3 bases are TGTGCCATCAGTGAGTCTAGGGGACAGGGGGACACTGAAGCTTTCTTT.

Only a few counts were recorded for this clonotype. This chain uses TRBV2 with TRBJ1-1; possible D gene TRBD1, 5 bases. Per germline, CDR1 SNHLY and CDR2 FYNNEI. The ends were cut back, 6 bases at V and 11 bases at J, with 16 bases in the middle. CDR3 length: 12 residues. The CDR3 DNA follows: TGTGCCAGCAGGGAAAGGGGTATGAGGGCTTTCTTT. Residues: CASRERGMRAFF.

This clonotype has a handful of counts. The chain carries TRBV6-1 and TRBJ1-6; 8 nucleotides match TRBD1. CDR1 and CDR2 (germline): MNHNS, SASEGT. The CDR3 sequence is 16 residues long. V lost 6 bases, J lost 1 base, and 5 bases stayed unmatched. The CDR3 region has the DNA TGTGCCAGCAGGCGGACAGGGAAGTCCTATAATTCACCCCTCCACTTT. Translated, it gives CASRRTGKSYNSPLHF.

J is TRBJ1-5 and V is TRBV28, with 7 bases aligning to TRBD1. Unmatched junction bases numbered 7, after V lost 5 bases and J lost 6 bases. Germline CDR1 reads MDHEN; CDR2 reads SYDVKM. The CDR3 is made up of 14 amino acids. CDR3: CASSGTQGFQPQHF. In nucleotides, the CDR3 is TGTGCCAGCAGTGGGACACAGGGGTTTCAGCCCCAGCATTTT. Looking up the rest from reference TRBV28 and TRBJ1-5 gives the full variable domain: DVKVTQSSRYLVKRTGEKVFLECVQDMDHENMFWYRQDPGLGLRLIYFSYDVKMKEKGDIPEGYSVSREKKERFSLILESASTNQTSMYLCASSGTQGFQPQHFGDGTRLSIL.

The chain carries TRBV7-2 and TRBJ2-1; 8 nucleotides align to TRBD1. V was pared by 5 bases and J by 6 bases, with 9 bases of the junction left unmatched. There are 15 residues in the CDR3. Germline lookup yields CDR1 SGHTA and CDR2 FQGNSA. CDR3 sequence (DNA): TGTGCCAGCAGCGACCAGGGGGCGCCCAGCAATGAGCAGTTCTTC. This sequence encodes CASSDQGAPSNEQFF.

V usage is TRBV11-2 and J usage is TRBJ1-6; no clear D. In germline, CDR1 is SGHAT, CDR2 FQNNGV. V was trimmed by 5 bases and J by 10 bases, leaving 9 bases between them. The CDR3 runs 12 residues. DNA of the CDR3: TGTGCCAGCAGCCCTTCCCTATCACCCCTCCACTTT. This gives the protein CASSPSLSPLHF.

This chain connects TRBV20-1 to TRBJ2-4, with 7 positions matching TRBD2. Losses at the gene ends were 5 bases for V and 8 bases for J; bases not matched to a gene: 18. Germline V gene data show CDR1 as DFQATT and CDR2 as SNEGSKA (reference sequence). CDR3 length: 16 residues. The chain's CDR3 is CSAARGGSLSRYIQYF. The CDR3 region has the DNA TGCAGTGCTGCCCGGGGCGGGAGTCTTAGTAGGTACATTCAGTACTTC.

The V call is TRBV6-2 or TRBV6-3, the J call TRBJ1-2; D may be TRBD1 (6 bases). V lost 6 bases and J 1 base, leaving 12 bases between the germline ends. The CDR3 is 14 amino acids. The germline gives CDR1 MNHEY, CDR2 SVGEGT. The DNA of the CDR3 is TGTGCCAGCAGCCTCAGGGGAAATAACTATGGCTACACCTTC. As protein: CASSLRGNNYGYTF.

J is TRBJ1-5 and V is TRBV20-1, with 8 bases lining up with TRBD1. This CDR3 is built from 14 residues. Trimming removed 5 bases from V and 7 bases from J; junction bases left unmatched: 10. Per germline, CDR1 DFQATT and CDR2 SNEGSKA (reference sequence). The CDR3 here is CSARPGQGSQPQHF. The CDR3 nucleotides read TGCAGTGCTCGTCCAGGACAGGGTTCACAGCCCCAGCATTTT.

The rearrangement joins TRBV20-1 to TRBJ2-3; possible D gene TRBD2, 7 bases. Trimming took 2 bases from V and 1 from J, leaving 16 bases between them. The CDR3 consists of 16 residues. Germline assignment: CDR1 DFQATT and CDR2 SNEGSKA (reference sequence). CDR3 sequence reads: CSARRQEGGGTDTQYF. Written as DNA, the CDR3 is TGCAGTGCTAGACGTCAGGAAGGGGGGGGCACAGATACGCAGTATTTT.

On this clonotype: Mismatch with germline at one junction end may stem from a read error. The chain uses TRBV7-9 and TRBJ1-2; unclear D gene. Germline V gene data show CDR1 as SEHNR and CDR2 as FQNEAQ (reference sequence). CDR3 length: 8 residues. CDR3 sequence: CASSPTNF. The CDR3 nucleotides are TGTGCCAGCAGCCCAACCAACTTC.

The V and J genes are TRBV20-1 and TRBJ1-2; TRBD1 is a possible D gene (6 bases). Looked up from germline, CDR1 is DFQATT and CDR2 is SNEGSKA (reference sequence). The CDR3 runs to 14 residues. The ends were cut back, 5 bases at V and 2 bases at J, with 15 bases in the middle. The chain's CDR3 is CSAPRDNQNYGYTF. The CDR3, as DNA: TGCAGTGCTCCCCGGGACAACCAAAACTATGGCTACACCTTC.

V usage is TRBV7-9 and J usage is TRBJ1-3; D gene ambiguous. The CDR3 spans 12 residues. Trimming took off 5 bases at V and 1 base at J, with 3 bases between the two ends. Germline V gene data show CDR1 as SEHNR and CDR2 as FQNEAQ (reference sequence). CDR3 sequence (DNA): TGTGCCAGCAGCGATTCTGGAAACACCATATATTTT. It is translated as CASSDSGNTIYF.

The V call is TRBV28, the J call TRBJ1-5, with D perhaps matching TRBD1 (5 bases). The germline V and J ends were trimmed by 1 base and 0 bases, with 10 bases remaining between them. Germline CDR1 and CDR2: MDHEN and SYDVKM. This CDR3 comprises 16 residues. CDR3 protein: CASSLLTDYSNQPQHF. CDR3 DNA: TGTGCCAGCAGTTTATTGACAGACTATAGCAATCAGCCCCAGCATTTT.

The chain is built from TRBV10-3 and TRBJ2-4; 11 bases are shared with TRBD2. The CDR3 sequence is 15 residues long. Germline CDR1 ENHRY, CDR2 SYGVKD. V dropped 3 bases and J dropped 7; count of bases not matched to a gene: 5. CDR3 coding DNA: TGTGCCATCAGTGAACTAGCGGGAGATGGGAACATTCAGTACTTC. Translated: CAISELAGDGNIQYF.

This clonotype was seen a handful of times. The chain links TRBV20-1 to TRBJ2-3; D remains ambiguous. Germline lookup yields CDR1 DFQATT and CDR2 SNEGSKA (reference sequence). This CDR3 is 12 amino acids long. V lost 3 bases and J lost 9, with 13 bases in between. CDR3 nucleotides: TGCAGTGCTAGGGTCCCTAGAGACACGCAGTATTTT. This encodes CSARVPRDTQYF.

This clonotype showed up just a few times. The V call is TRBV6-1, the J call TRBJ1-1, with D unclear. The CDR3 contains 12 residues. Germline lookup yields CDR1 MNHNS and CDR2 SASEGT. Trimming pared 10 bases from V and 5 bases from J, leaving 14 bases between. Here the CDR3 reads CATRQLITEAFF. For the CDR3, the DNA is TGTGCCACTCGACAATTAATTACTGAAGCTTTCTTT.

The CDR3: CASSTDRARNSPLHF. CDR3 DNA sequence: TGTGCCAGCTCAACCGACAGGGCCAGGAATTCACCCCTCCACTTT. The rearrangement joins TRBV18 to TRBJ1-6, with 7 positions matching TRBD1. The CDR3 is 15 residues long. The J segment lost 7 bases and the V segment lost 5 bases, leaving 8 bases of the junction unmatched. Germline assignment: CDR1 KGHSH and CDR2 LQKENI.

On this clonotype: This CDR3 fails to terminate in the conserved phenylalanine or tryptophan, so it likely reflects a read error. The chain joins TRBV20-1 to TRBJ2-5, with 9 bases that match TRBD1. This CDR3 contains 15 residues. V was pared by 6 bases and J by 5 bases, with 13 bases of the junction left unmatched. Germline assignment: CDR1 DFQATT and CDR2 SNEGSKA (reference sequence). The CDR3 coding sequence is TGCAGTGCGGACGGGGACAGGGAAGAGGAGGAGACCCAGTACCTC. Residues: CSADGDREEEETQYL.

The J gene is TRBJ2-5, the V gene TRBV7-2; the D gene is possibly TRBD2 (5 bases). Trimming took off 8 bases at V and 0 bases at J, with 13 bases between the two ends. The CDR3 length is 14 residues. Germline V gene data show CDR1 as SGHTA and CDR2 as FQGNSA. CDR3 DNA: TGTGCCAGCCGGCCTGCGGGCAACCAAGAGACCCAGTACTTC. This codes for CASRPAGNQETQYF.

The V gene is TRBV20-1, the J gene TRBJ2-7, with TRBD2 as a possible D gene (6 bases). Between the trimmed V and J ends, which lost 3 bases and 4 bases, there was a span of 16 bases. This CDR3 comprises 14 residues. The germline V gene encodes CDR1 DFQATT and CDR2 SNEGSKA (reference sequence). CDR3 nucleotides: TGCAGTGCTAGGACCCCAGGCGGGATGTACGAGCAGTACTTC. Translated: CSARTPGGMYEQYF.

V and J are TRBV30 and TRBJ2-5; 11 bases fit TRBD2. Germline V gene data show CDR1 as GTSNPN and CDR2 as SVGIG (reference sequence). The CDR3 is made up of 15 amino acids. The trim removed 5 bases at V and 2 bases at J, leaving 7 bases unmatched. Written as DNA, the CDR3 is TGTGCCTGGGGAGCCGGGACTAGCGGACAAGAGACCCAGTACTTC. The encoded protein is CAWGAGTSGQETQYF.

This clonotype was found a few times. The chain is built from TRBV2 and TRBJ2-5, with TRBD2 matching 12 bases. The CDR3 is 16 residues long. The V segment lost 5 bases and the J segment 5 bases; nucleotides outside the gene matches: 9. From germline, CDR1 is SNHLY and CDR2 FYNNEI. The CDR3: CASSNLRLAGAETQYF. The CDR3 bases are TGTGCCAGCAGTAACCTTAGACTAGCGGGAGCGGAGACCCAGTACTTC.